This entry lists 30 T cell receptor beta chains sequenced from one sample in a study of a mutant IDH1 vaccine in newly diagnosed glioma (dated by TCRdb to about 2021). Libraries came from the immunoSEQ multiplex PCR assay. In TCRdb, the immuneACCESS table is reduced to in-frame sequences with V and J assigned. These tables do not hold every clone; where another copy was compared, an unresolved V gene accounts for under half, and the others remain unexplained. This sample comprises approximately 88,000 clones, 80% of them detected only once. The ten largest make up less than 8.5% of the sample. The sample's time point label, in plain terms: baseline, week 1 (first vaccination visit). Explained via the paper, the treatment or condition label denotes: pre-vaccination baseline after standard-of-care therapy. The starting material was PBMCs, obtained from a glioma patient treated with radiotherapy, temozolomide or both. The receptors were sampled from a man between 40 and 49 years old with glioma.

The chain carries TRBV2 and TRBJ2-5, with 11 nucleotides matching TRBD2. The CDR3 loop spans 16 amino acids. The germline V gene encodes CDR1 SNHLY and CDR2 FYNNEI. V shed 6 bases, J shed 0 bases, and the junction held 6 bases outside the gene matches. CDR3 sequence (DNA): TGTGCCAGCAGCAACCTAGCGGGAGGATACCAAGAGACCCAGTACTTC. This encodes CASSNLAGGYQETQYF.

The chain joins TRBV19 to TRBJ2-5; 8 bases are shared with TRBD2. Looked up from germline, CDR1 is LNHDA and CDR2 is SQIVND (reference sequence). Trimming removed 5 bases from V and 5 bases from J; junction bases left unmatched: 7. This CDR3 has 14 residues. CDR3 DNA: TGTGCCAGTAGTCGATCAGCGGGAGTTGAGACCCAGTACTTC. Translated: CASSRSAGVETQYF.

The rearrangement joins TRBV30 to TRBJ1-6; tentative D call: TRBD1 (6 bases). Germline V gene lookup returns CDR1 GTSNPN and CDR2 SVGIG (reference sequence). V was cut by 0 bases and J by 6 bases, with 12 bases left in between. The CDR3 spans 15 residues. CDR3 loop: CAWSVGRGSNSPLHF. CDR3 in DNA: TGTGCCTGGAGTGTAGGCAGGGGATCTAATTCACCCCTCCACTTT.

As concerns this clone: At one end, the junction sequence differs from germline, possibly due to a read error. This chain's CDR3 is CASSEGPYSNQPQHF. CDR3 nucleotide sequence: TGTGCCAGCAGCGAAGGACCCTATAGCAATCAGCCCCAGCATTTT. V and J are TRBV2 and TRBJ1-5; no reliable D call. Germline CDR1 and CDR2: SNHLY and FYNNEI. The CDR3 loop spans 15 amino acids.

This clone occurred once. The J gene is TRBJ2-5, the V gene TRBV7-6; TRBD2 aligns across 10 bases. Germline CDR1 SGHVS, CDR2 FNYEAQ. This CDR3 contains 16 residues. V was pared by 2 bases and J by 4 bases, with 7 bases of the junction left unmatched. The CDR3 nucleotides are TGTGCCAGCAGCTTAACAGCGGGAGGGCCCGGAGAGACCCAGTACTTC. It codes for CASSLTAGGPGETQYF.

This clone appeared once. The rearrangement joins TRBV4-3 to TRBJ2-3; D possibly corresponds to TRBD2 (5 bases). Trimming left V 0 bases short and J 4 bases short, with 17 bases between. Germline-derived CDR1 and CDR2 are LGHNA and YSLEER. The CDR3 consists of 17 residues. The CDR3 DNA sequence: TGCGCCAGCAGCCAAGATCTAGCTCGGGGTCTCTCAGATACGCAGTATTTT. It is translated as CASSQDLARGLSDTQYF.

In DNA form, the CDR3 reads TGCGCCAGCAGCCAAGATTCGGGACCCTACAATGAGCAGTTCTTC. As protein: CASSQDSGPYNEQFF. The genes are TRBV4-3 and TRBJ2-1; D assignment may be TRBD1 or TRBD2 (5 bases each). From germline, CDR1 is LGHNA and CDR2 YSLEER. Trimming left V 0 bases short and J 2 bases short, with 8 bases between. The CDR3 covers 15 residues.

This clone turned up a few times. The chain joins TRBV4-2 to TRBJ1-1; D ambiguous. The germline V and J ends were trimmed by 0 bases and 5 bases, with 13 bases remaining between them. CDR1 and CDR2 (germline): LGHNA, YNFKEQ. The CDR3 length is 15 residues. The CDR3 sequence: CASSQEARRGTEAFF. For the CDR3, the DNA is TGTGCCAGCAGCCAAGAGGCACGGCGAGGGACTGAAGCTTTCTTT.

V gene TRBV30 combines with J gene TRBJ2-7; a weak D match, TRBD2 (6 bases). This CDR3 is 13 amino acids long. Between the trimmed V and J ends, which lost 2 bases and 3 bases, there was a span of 11 bases. The germline V gene has CDR1 GTSNPN and CDR2 SVGIG (reference sequence). CDR3 nucleotides: TGTGCCTGGAGTACCGGGAGTGTCTACGAGCAGTACTTC. Residues: CAWSTGSVYEQYF.

The chain carries TRBV11-2 and TRBJ1-6; no clear D. V dropped 5 bases and J dropped 3 bases, with 2 bases sitting between them. Germline CDR1 and CDR2: SGHAT and FQNNGV. CDR3 length equals 12 residues. The CDR3 spells CASSGYNSPLHF. In nucleotides, the CDR3 is TGTGCCAGCAGCGGCTATAATTCACCCCTCCACTTT.

The chain couples TRBV15 to TRBJ1-2; the D gene is possibly TRBD1 (5 bases). Germline V gene data show CDR1 as LNHNV and CDR2 as YYDKDF (reference sequence). This CDR3 region has 15 residues. Trimming left V 6 bases short and J 4 bases short, with 18 bases between. The CDR3 here is CATRQVGEALYGYTF. CDR3 nucleotide sequence: TGTGCCACCAGGCAGGTGGGGGAGGCACTCTATGGCTACACCTTC.

V usage is TRBV19 and J usage is TRBJ2-3; TRBD1 or TRBD2 may be the D gene (5 bases each). Trimming left V 6 bases short and J 4 bases short, with 11 bases between. Germline V gene data show CDR1 as LNHDA and CDR2 as SQIVND (reference sequence). This CDR3 spans 13 amino acids. The CDR3 bases are TGTGCCAGTAGAGAGGGGAAGGCAGATACGCAGTATTTT. Amino acid sequence: CASREGKADTQYF.

Concerning this clone: In the same sample, other DNA sequences code for this CDR3. This chain links TRBV6-1 with TRBJ2-5; 12 bases are a match to TRBD2. With 2 bases clipped from V and 2 bases from J, the junction kept 0 bases outside the gene matches. Looked up from germline, CDR1 is MNHNS and CDR2 is SASEGT. The CDR3 runs 15 residues. CDR3 in DNA: TGTGCCAGCAGTGAACTAGCGGGGGGGCAAGAGACCCAGTACTTC. Protein: CASSELAGGQETQYF.

The CDR3 reads CASSLDHYWYNEQFF. As DNA, the CDR3 is TGTGCCAGCAGCTTAGATCACTACTGGTACAATGAGCAGTTCTTC. The chain recombines TRBV11-2 with TRBJ2-1; no clear D gene. CDR3 length equals 15 residues. The V gene lost 0 bases and the J gene lost 4 bases, with 10 bases spanning the gap. The germline V gene has CDR1 SGHAT and CDR2 FQNNGV.

This sequence joins TRBV6-1 and TRBJ2-7; 8 bases are a match to TRBD1. From germline, CDR1 is MNHNS and CDR2 SASEGT. The CDR3 spans 14 residues. The trim removed 6 bases at V and 3 bases at J, leaving 7 bases unmatched. The CDR3 reads CASSATGVHYEQYF. CDR3 nucleotide sequence: TGTGCCAGCAGCGCGACAGGGGTTCACTACGAGCAGTACTTC.

The chain recombines TRBV5-8 with TRBJ2-3, with TRBD1 as a possible D gene (6 bases). CDR1 is SGHTS and CDR2 is YDEGEE in the germline V gene. V was pared by 5 bases and J by 1 base, with 20 bases between. The CDR3 covers 17 residues. The CDR3 loop is CASSTSSVGGRTDTQYF. The CDR3 bases are TGTGCCAGCAGTACCTCCAGCGTAGGGGGTCGCACAGATACGCAGTATTTT.

The chain employs TRBV7-2 and TRBJ2-5; the D gene is possibly TRBD2 (5 bases). CDR1 and CDR2 from the germline V gene are SGHTA and FQGNSA. The V and J ends lost 3 bases and 4 bases respectively, with 21 bases between them. There are 17 residues in the CDR3. The CDR3 DNA sequence: TGTGCCAGCAGCTTTACTTGGACTTCTTTCAGAGGAGAGACCCAGTACTTC. Protein: CASSFTWTSFRGETQYF.

This clone has a handful of counts. The chain employs TRBV7-9 and TRBJ1-5; no firm D call. Germline CDR1 and CDR2: SEHNR and FQNEAQ (reference sequence). The CDR3 loop spans 14 amino acids. The V and J ends lost 1 base and 6 bases respectively, with 10 bases between them. The CDR3 nucleotides are TGTGCCAGCAGCTTAGGGACCTACAGTCAGCCCCAGCATTTT. It yields the protein CASSLGTYSQPQHF.

The chain carries TRBV10-2 and TRBJ1-4, with D hard to call. With 2 bases removed from V and 6 bases from J, the gap between germline ends came to 7 bases. The CDR3 is 13 amino acids. Per germline, CDR1 WSHSY and CDR2 SAAADI. The CDR3 nucleotides read TGCGCCAGCAGTGAGGAAACAGATGAAAAACTGTTTTTT. This sequence encodes CASSEETDEKLFF.

The V and J genes are TRBV7-6 and TRBJ1-3; D is undetermined. The CDR3 covers 14 residues. Trimming left V 2 bases short and J 0 bases short, with 5 bases between. Looked up from germline, CDR1 is SGHVS and CDR2 is FNYEAQ. DNA for the CDR3: TGTGCCAGCAGCTTACAGGTCTCTGGAAACACCATATATTTT. This sequence encodes CASSLQVSGNTIYF.

The rearrangement links TRBV6-1 to TRBJ1-3; D unresolved. V lost 2 bases, J lost 2 bases, and 4 bases lay in between. CDR3 size: 13 residues. Germline loops: CDR1 MNHNS, CDR2 SASEGT. The CDR3 DNA is TGTGCCAGCAGTGAACCCCCTGGAAACACCATATATTTT. It codes for CASSEPPGNTIYF.

This chain joins TRBV28 and TRBJ2-7; tentatively, D is TRBD2 (7 bases). This CDR3 is built from 14 residues. The germline V gene encodes CDR1 MDHEN and CDR2 SYDVKM. Trimming stripped 6 bases from V and 3 bases from J, with 15 bases between. The CDR3 DNA reads as TGTGCCAGCAGGAATTCAGGGGACTACTACGAGCAGTACTTC. Its translation is CASRNSGDYYEQYF.

For the CDR3, the DNA is TGTGCCAGCAGCTTAACCCGAGACACTGAAGCTTTCTTT. Its translation is CASSLTRDTEAFF. This chain links TRBV7-3 with TRBJ1-1; D not certain. The CDR3 sequence is 13 residues long. The germline gives CDR1 SGHTA, CDR2 FQGTGA. V lost 0 bases and J lost 3, with 5 bases in between.

The J gene is TRBJ2-5, the V gene TRBV19, with a weak D call TRBD1 (6 bases). V lost 3 bases and J lost 4, with 12 bases in between. Germline loops: CDR1 LNHDA, CDR2 SQIVND (reference sequence). The CDR3 is 14 residues long. As DNA, the CDR3 is TGTGCCAGTAGTATCGGACAGCGCGGAGAGACCCAGTACTTC. Translation gives CASSIGQRGETQYF.

The rearrangement uses TRBV18 and TRBJ2-3, with no clear D. Germline CDR1 and CDR2: KGHSH and LQKENI. The CDR3 is 18 residues long. The V and J ends lost 1 base and 0 bases respectively, with 17 bases between them. The CDR3 nucleotides read TGTGCCAGCTCACCACTCCCCACGACGCAATCTAGCACAGATACGCAGTATTTT. Its translation: CASSPLPTTQSSTDTQYF.

The V call is TRBV11-3, the J call TRBJ1-2, with D perhaps TRBD1 (5 bases). Germline V gives CDR1 SGHNT, CDR2 YENEEA. With 1 base removed from V and 3 bases from J, the gap between germline ends came to 12 bases. The CDR3 sequence is 15 residues long. The DNA for the CDR3 is TGTGCCAGCAGCTTAGCTAGGGTGGGGGACTATGGCTACACCTTC. Encoded protein: CASSLARVGDYGYTF.

The chain is built from TRBV9 and TRBJ2-7; a possible D gene is TRBD1 (5 bases). The CDR3 spans 15 residues. Germline CDR1 is SGDLS and CDR2 is YYNGEE. Trimming took 3 bases from V and 6 from J, leaving 19 bases between them. The DNA of the CDR3 is TGTGCCAGCAGCGAGGGGATGAGGTCTACCGGCGAGCAGTACTTC. Its translation: CASSEGMRSTGEQYF.

In its sample, this clone was seen once. This chain links TRBV5-1 with TRBJ2-3; no clear D gene. Germline V gene sequence: CDR1 SGHRS, CDR2 YFSETQ. The CDR3 runs 16 residues. Trimming took off 4 bases at V and 2 bases at J, with 17 bases between the two ends. The CDR3 sequence is CASSPWFRKNTDTQYF. The CDR3 DNA sequence: TGCGCCAGCAGCCCTTGGTTTAGGAAAAACACAGATACGCAGTATTTT.

CDR3 sequence: CASSAWPSSNQPQHF. Written as DNA, the CDR3 is TGTGCCAGCAGTGCGTGGCCAAGCAGCAATCAGCCCCAGCATTTT. This chain joins TRBV2 and TRBJ1-5; D is ambiguous. Germline assignment: CDR1 SNHLY and CDR2 FYNNEI. The CDR3 has 15 residues. V dropped 4 bases and J dropped 1 base, with 11 bases sitting between them.

The V call is TRBV13, the J call TRBJ2-7; D is perhaps TRBD1 (7 bases). Per the germline V gene, CDR1 is PRHDT and CDR2 is FYEKMQ (reference sequence). V was pared by 5 bases and J by 2 bases, with 19 bases between. The CDR3 has 16 amino acids. In DNA form, the CDR3 reads TGTGCCAGCAGCCCCTTCCAGGGGGGCACACCCTACGAGCAGTACTTC. Translated, it gives CASSPFQGGTPYEQYF.